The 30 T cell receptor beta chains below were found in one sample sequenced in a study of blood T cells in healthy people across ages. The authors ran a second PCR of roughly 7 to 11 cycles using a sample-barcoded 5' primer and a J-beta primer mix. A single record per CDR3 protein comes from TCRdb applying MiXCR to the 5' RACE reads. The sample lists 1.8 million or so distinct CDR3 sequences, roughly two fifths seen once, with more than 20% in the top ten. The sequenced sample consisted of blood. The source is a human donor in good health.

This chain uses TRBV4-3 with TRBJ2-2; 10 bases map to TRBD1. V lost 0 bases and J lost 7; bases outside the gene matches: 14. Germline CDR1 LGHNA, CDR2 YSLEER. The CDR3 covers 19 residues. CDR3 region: CASSQDPGHGQGGVGELFF. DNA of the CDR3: TGCGCCAGCAGCCAAGATCCCGGGCACGGACAGGGGGGGGTCGGGGAGCTGTTTTTT.

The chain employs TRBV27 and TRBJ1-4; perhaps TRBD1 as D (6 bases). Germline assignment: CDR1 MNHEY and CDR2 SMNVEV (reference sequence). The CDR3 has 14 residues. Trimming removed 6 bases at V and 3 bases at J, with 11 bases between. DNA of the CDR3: TGTGCCAGCAGGGACAGCAAGGCTAATGAAAAACTGTTTTTT. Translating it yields CASRDSKANEKLFF.

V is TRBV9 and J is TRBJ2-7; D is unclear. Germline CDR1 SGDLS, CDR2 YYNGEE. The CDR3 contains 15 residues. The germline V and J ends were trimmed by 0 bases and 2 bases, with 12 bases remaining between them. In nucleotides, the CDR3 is TGTGCCAGCAGCGTAGGAGTAGGACCTCCCTACGAGCAGTACTTC. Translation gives CASSVGVGPPYEQYF.

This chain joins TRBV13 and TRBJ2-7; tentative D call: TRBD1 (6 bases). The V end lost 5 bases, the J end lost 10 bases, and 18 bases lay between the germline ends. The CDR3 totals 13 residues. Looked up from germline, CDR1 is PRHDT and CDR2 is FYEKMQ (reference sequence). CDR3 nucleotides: TGTGCCAGCAGCCCTCCACCCGGACAGAAACAGTACTTC. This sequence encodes CASSPPPGQKQYF.

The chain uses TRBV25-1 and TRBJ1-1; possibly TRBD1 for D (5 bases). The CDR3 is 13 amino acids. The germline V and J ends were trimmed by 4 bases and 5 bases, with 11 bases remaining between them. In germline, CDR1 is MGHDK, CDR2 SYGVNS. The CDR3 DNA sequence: TGTGCCAGCAGTGCGGGGGGTTGGACTGAAGCTTTCTTT. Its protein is CASSAGGWTEAFF.

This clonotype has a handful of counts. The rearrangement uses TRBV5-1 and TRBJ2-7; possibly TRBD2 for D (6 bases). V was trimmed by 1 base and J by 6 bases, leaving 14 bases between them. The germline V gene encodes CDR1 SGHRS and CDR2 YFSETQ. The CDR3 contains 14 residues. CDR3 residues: CASSLRDSSGEQYF. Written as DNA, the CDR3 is TGCGCCAGCAGCTTGAGGGACTCCTCGGGCGAGCAGTACTTC.

CDR3 sequence: CASSEFRDPSTDTQYF. CDR3 nucleotides: TGTGCCAGCAGTGAATTTCGGGACCCTTCCACAGATACGCAGTATTTT. This chain uses TRBV6-1 with TRBJ2-3; perhaps D is TRBD1 or TRBD2 (5 bases each). The CDR3 has 16 residues. Per germline, CDR1 MNHNS and CDR2 SASEGT. Trimming removed 2 bases at V and 2 bases at J, with 14 bases between.

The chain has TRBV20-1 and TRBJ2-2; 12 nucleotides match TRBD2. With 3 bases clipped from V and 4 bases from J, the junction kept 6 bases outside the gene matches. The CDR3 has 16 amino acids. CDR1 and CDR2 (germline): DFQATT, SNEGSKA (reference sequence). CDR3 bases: TGCAGTGCTAGCCCTAGCGGGGGGGAGGGCACCGGGGAGCTGTTTTTT. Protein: CSASPSGGEGTGELFF.

CDR3 bases: TGTGCCAGCAGTCCCCCCGCGATCCCCTACGAGCAGTACTTC. It yields the protein CASSPPAIPYEQYF. This rearrangement joins TRBV6-6 to TRBJ2-7; D gene ambiguous. The germline V gene has CDR1 MNHNY and CDR2 SVGAGI (reference sequence). V was trimmed by 5 bases and J by 2 bases, leaving 13 bases between them. This CDR3 comprises 14 residues.

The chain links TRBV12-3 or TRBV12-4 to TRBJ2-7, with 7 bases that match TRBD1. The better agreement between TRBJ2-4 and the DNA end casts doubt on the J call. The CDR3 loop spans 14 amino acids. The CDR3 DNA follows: TGTGCCAAAACTCAGGACAGGAAGGAAGACATTCAGTACTTC. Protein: CAKTQDRKEDIQYF.

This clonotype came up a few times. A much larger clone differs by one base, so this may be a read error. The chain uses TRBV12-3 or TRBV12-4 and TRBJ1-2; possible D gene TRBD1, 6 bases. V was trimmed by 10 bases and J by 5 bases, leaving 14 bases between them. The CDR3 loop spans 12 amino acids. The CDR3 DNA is TGTGCCATCAAGGGGAGGGGGTATGGCTACACCTTC. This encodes CAIKGRGYGYTF.

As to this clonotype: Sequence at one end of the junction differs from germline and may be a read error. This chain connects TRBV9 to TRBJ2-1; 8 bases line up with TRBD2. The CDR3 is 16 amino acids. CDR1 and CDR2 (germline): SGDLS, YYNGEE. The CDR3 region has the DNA TGTGCCAGCAGCGTAGAGATCGGGGGGGCCTACAATGAGCAGCTCTTC. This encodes CASSVEIGGAYNEQLF.

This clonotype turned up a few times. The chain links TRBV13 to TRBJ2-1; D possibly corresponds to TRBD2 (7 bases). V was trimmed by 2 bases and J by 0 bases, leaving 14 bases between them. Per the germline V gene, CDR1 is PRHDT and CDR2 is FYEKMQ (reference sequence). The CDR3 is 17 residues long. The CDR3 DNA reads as TGTGCCAGCAGCTTACTGCGGGGGCGAAGCTCCTACAATGAGCAGTTCTTC. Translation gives CASSLLRGRSSYNEQFF.

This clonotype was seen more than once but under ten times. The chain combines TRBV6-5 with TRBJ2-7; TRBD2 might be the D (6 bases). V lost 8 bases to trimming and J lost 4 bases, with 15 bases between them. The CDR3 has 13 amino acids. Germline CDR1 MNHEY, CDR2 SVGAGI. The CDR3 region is CASSGVWGYEQYF. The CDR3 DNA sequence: TGTGCCAGCTCGGGGGTTTGGGGGTACGAGCAGTACTTC.

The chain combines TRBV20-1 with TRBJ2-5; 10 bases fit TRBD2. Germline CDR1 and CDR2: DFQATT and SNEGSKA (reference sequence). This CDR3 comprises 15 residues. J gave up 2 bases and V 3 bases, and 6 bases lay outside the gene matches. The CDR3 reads CSARILAGGQETQYF. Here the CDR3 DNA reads TGCAGTGCTAGGATATTAGCGGGGGGACAAGAGACCCAGTACTTC.

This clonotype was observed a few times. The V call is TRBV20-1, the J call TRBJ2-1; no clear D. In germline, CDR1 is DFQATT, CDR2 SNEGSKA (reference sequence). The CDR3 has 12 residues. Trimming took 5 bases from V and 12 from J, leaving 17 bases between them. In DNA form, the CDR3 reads TGCAGTGCTTCCTACCCCGGACGGCTGCAGTTCTTC. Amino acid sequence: CSASYPGRLQFF.

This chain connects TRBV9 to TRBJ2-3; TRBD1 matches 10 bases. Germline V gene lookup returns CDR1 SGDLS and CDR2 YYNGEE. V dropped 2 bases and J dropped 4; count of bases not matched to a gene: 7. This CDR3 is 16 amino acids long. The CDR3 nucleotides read TGTGCCAGCAGCGTCGGGACAGGGGCCTACGCAGATACGCAGTATTTT. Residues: CASSVGTGAYADTQYF.

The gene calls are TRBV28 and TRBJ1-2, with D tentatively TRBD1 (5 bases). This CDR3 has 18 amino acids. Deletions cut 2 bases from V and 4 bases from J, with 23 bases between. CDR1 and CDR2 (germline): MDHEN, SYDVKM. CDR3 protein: CASSLEGPRGVGGYGYTF. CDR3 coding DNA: TGTGCCAGCAGTTTAGAAGGCCCGAGGGGCGTCGGGGGCTATGGCTACACCTTC.

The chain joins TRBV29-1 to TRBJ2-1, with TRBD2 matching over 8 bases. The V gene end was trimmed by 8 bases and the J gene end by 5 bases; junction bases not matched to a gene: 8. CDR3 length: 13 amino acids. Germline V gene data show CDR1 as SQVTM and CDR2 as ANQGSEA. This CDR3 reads CSIMAGGDNEQFF. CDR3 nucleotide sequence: TGCAGCATAATGGCGGGGGGTGACAATGAGCAGTTCTTC.

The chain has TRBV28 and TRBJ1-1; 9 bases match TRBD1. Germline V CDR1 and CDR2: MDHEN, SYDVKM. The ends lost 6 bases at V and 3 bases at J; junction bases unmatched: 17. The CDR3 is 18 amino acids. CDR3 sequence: CASREWATGGLTDTEAFF. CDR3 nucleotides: TGTGCCAGCAGGGAATGGGCAACAGGGGGCCTAACGGACACTGAAGCTTTCTTT. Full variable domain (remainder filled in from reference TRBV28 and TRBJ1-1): DVKVTQSSRYLVKRTGEKVFLECVQDMDHENMFWYRQDPGLGLRLIYFSYDVKMKEKGDIPEGYSVSREKKERFSLILESASTNQTSMYLCASREWATGGLTDTEAFFGQGTRLTVV.

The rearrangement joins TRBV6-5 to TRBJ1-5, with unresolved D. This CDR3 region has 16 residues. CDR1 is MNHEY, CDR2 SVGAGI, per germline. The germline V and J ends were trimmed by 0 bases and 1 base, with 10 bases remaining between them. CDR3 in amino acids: CASSYSSAESNQPQHF. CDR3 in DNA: TGTGCCAGCAGTTACTCGTCTGCGGAGAGCAATCAGCCCCAGCATTTT.

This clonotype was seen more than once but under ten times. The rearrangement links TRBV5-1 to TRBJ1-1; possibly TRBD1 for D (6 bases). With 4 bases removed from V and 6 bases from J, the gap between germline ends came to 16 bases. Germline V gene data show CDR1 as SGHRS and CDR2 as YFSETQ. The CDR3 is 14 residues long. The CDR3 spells CASSAAQGLPEAFF. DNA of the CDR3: TGCGCCAGCAGCGCAGCCCAGGGGTTGCCTGAAGCTTTCTTT.

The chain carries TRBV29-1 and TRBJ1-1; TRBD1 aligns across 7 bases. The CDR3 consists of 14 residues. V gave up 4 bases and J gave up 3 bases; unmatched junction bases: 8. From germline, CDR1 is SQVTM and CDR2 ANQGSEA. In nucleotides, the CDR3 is TGCAGCGTTGGGCTGACAGGGCTGGACACTGAAGCTTTCTTT. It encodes CSVGLTGLDTEAFF.

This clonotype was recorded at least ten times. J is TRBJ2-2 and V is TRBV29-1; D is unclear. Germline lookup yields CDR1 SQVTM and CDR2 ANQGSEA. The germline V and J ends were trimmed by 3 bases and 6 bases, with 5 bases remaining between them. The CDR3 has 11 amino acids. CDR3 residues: CSVESPGELFF. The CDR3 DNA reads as TGCAGCGTTGAGTCCCCCGGGGAGCTGTTTTTT.

For the CDR3, the DNA is TGTGCCAGCAGCGTAGATAGCGCATCCTACGAGCGGTACTTC. Its protein is CASSVDSASYERYF. The gene calls are TRBV9 and TRBJ2-4; D possibly corresponds to TRBD2 (5 bases). Looked up from germline, CDR1 is SGDLS and CDR2 is YYNGEE. The CDR3 spans 14 residues. V was trimmed by 0 bases and J by 15 bases, leaving 19 bases between them.

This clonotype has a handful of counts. This chain's CDR3 is CASSSASGGRRYEQYF. As DNA, the CDR3 is TGTGCCAGCAGTTCTGCCTCGGGGGGCCGACGCTACGAGCAGTACTTC. The chain carries TRBV6-6 and TRBJ2-7, with D tentatively TRBD2 (7 bases). The V end was cut by 4 bases, the J end by 3 bases, with 19 bases between. The germline V gene encodes CDR1 MNHNY and CDR2 SVGAGI (reference sequence). The length of the CDR3 is 16 residues.

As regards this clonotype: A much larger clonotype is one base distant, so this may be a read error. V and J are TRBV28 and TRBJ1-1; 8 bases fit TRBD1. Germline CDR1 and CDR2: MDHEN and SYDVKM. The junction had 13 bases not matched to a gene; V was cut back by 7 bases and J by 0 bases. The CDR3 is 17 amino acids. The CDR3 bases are TGTGCCAGCACCACACACAGGGGGTCGGTAATGAACACTGAAGCTTTCTTT. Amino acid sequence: CASTTHRGSVMNTEAFF.

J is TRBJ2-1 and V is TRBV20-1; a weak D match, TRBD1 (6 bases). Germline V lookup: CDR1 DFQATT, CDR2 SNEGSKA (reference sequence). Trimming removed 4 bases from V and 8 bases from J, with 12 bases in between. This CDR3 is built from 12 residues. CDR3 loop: CSATSGADEQFF. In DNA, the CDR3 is TGCAGTGCTACTTCAGGGGCCGATGAGCAGTTCTTC.

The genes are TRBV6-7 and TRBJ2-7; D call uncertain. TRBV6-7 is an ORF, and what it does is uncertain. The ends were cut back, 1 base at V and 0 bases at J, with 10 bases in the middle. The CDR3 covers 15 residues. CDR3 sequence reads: CASSYLTVSSYEQYF. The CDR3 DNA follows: TGTGCCAGCAGTTACTTGACCGTGAGCTCCTACGAGCAGTACTTC.

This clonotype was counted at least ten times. The CDR3 DNA reads TGTGCCAGCAGTTTATCGGGTGGTGCCGGGGAGCTGTTTTTT. This codes for CASSLSGGAGELFF. This chain uses TRBV12-3 or TRBV12-4 with TRBJ2-2; D is undetermined. V was shortened by 2 bases and J by 6 bases, with 10 bases between the two germline ends. The CDR3 sequence is 14 residues long.